This T cell receptor beta chain was retrieved from a study of identical twins. V dropped 2 bases and J dropped 7 bases, with 12 bases sitting between them. The CDR3 is made up of 13 amino acids. CDR1 is MNHEY and CDR2 is SVGAGI in the germline V gene. MiXCR, applied by TCRdb to the 5' RACE reads, yields one record per CDR3 protein. The top ten hold around 0.98% of the sample, which has hundreds of thousands of distinct CDR3 sequences, about 9.4% seen once. These data also featured in a second study, about yellow fever vaccine responses in identical twins.

Sequenced material: PBMCs. The chain is built from TRBV6-5 and TRBJ2-7, with D perhaps being TRBD1 or TRBD2 (5 bases each). This clonotype was sampled from a woman under 30 in good health. The CDR3 DNA is TGTGCCAGCAGTTACGAGTCGGGGCGGGAGCAGTACTTC. This codes for CASSYESGREQYF.